The 5 T cell receptor beta chains given below trace back to one sample, sequenced in a study of CD8 T cells in ankylosing spondylitis. MiXCR was run by TCRdb on the 5' RACE reads, yielding one entry per CDR3 protein. The sample holds approximately 290,000 distinct CDR3 sequences, less than 25% seen once. The source material was blood, either unsorted or a sorted T cell fraction (not recorded which). These receptor sequences come from a female donor with ankylosing spondylitis or in good health (not recorded which).

This clonotype was picked up many times. The rearrangement uses TRBV7-9 and TRBJ1-1; no clear D gene. V lost 3 bases and J lost 1, with 9 bases in between. The CDR3 is 14 amino acids. Looked up from germline, CDR1 is SEHNR and CDR2 is FQNEAQ (reference sequence). CDR3 in DNA: TGTGCCAGCAGCTTTCGCCGGGGGAACACTGAAGCTTTCTTT. Translation gives CASSFRRGNTEAFF. Filled out from reference TRBV7-9 and TRBJ1-1, the complete variable domain reads DTGVSQNPRHKITKRGQNVTFRCDPISEHNRLYWYRQTLGQGPEFLTYFQNEAQLEKSRLLSDRFSAERPKGSFSTLEIQRTEQGDSAMYLCASSFRRGNTEAFFGQGTRLTVV.

This clonotype has only a few counts. The chain joins TRBV2 to TRBJ1-1; unclear D gene. CDR1 is SNHLY, CDR2 FYNNEI, per germline. The V end lost 7 bases, the J end lost 5 bases, and 11 bases lay between the germline ends. This CDR3 is built from 12 residues. CDR3 protein: CASTEGGTEAFF. The CDR3, as DNA: TGTGCCAGCACTGAGGGAGGAACTGAAGCTTTCTTT.

The chain carries TRBV7-6 and TRBJ2-5, with D perhaps matching TRBD1 (6 bases). The CDR3 contains 17 residues. V was shortened by 1 base and J by 1 base, with 16 bases between the two germline ends. Germline V lookup: CDR1 SGHVS, CDR2 FNYEAQ. In DNA, the CDR3 is TGTGCCAGCAGCTTAGATGAAGGGGGATTAGGCCAAGAGACCCAGTACTTC. The encoded protein is CASSLDEGGLGQETQYF. Complete variable domain (other parts from reference TRBV7-6 and TRBJ2-5): GAGVSQSPRYKVTKRGQDVALRCDPISGHVSLYWYRQALGQGPEFLTYFNYEAQQDKSGLPNDRFSAERPEGSISTLTIQRTEQRDSAMYRCASSLDEGGLGQETQYFGPGTRLLVL.

This clonotype came up a few times. V gene TRBV6-5 combines with J gene TRBJ2-3, with 8 bases matching TRBD1. This CDR3 has 13 residues. The V and J ends lost 7 bases and 6 bases, in that order; junction bases with no gene match: 6. From germline, CDR1 is MNHEY and CDR2 SVGAGI. The CDR3, as DNA: TGTGCCAGCAAACGCAGGGGGCTTGATACGCAGTATTTT. Protein: CASKRRGLDTQYF.

The chain uses TRBV6-5 and TRBJ1-1; D might be TRBD1 (5 bases). V gave up 0 bases and J gave up 5 bases, with 13 bases separating them. The germline gives CDR1 MNHEY, CDR2 SVGAGI. CDR3 length equals 15 residues. CDR3 nucleotides: TGTGCCAGCAGTTACTCGAAGCCAGGGATGACTGAAGCTTTCTTT. It translates to CASSYSKPGMTEAFF.